The 13 T cell receptor beta chains reported below all come from one sample, sequenced in a study of blood T cell repertoires in COVID-19. Repertoires were generated with immunoSEQ multiplex PCR, while TCRdb's copy carries only in-frame clones and drops some. The sample consists of under 300,000 clones, less than 85% of them appearing once. What was sequenced was peripheral blood. These receptors were collected from a man aged 55 to 69 who had recovered from COVID-19.

V is TRBV15 and J is TRBJ1-1; unclear D gene. Trimming stripped 2 bases from V and 6 bases from J, with 16 bases between. There are 15 residues in the CDR3. CDR1 is LNHNV, CDR2 YYDKDF, per germline (reference sequence). This CDR3 reads CATSRSQTLESEAFF. In DNA form, the CDR3 reads TGTGCCACCAGCAGAAGTCAGACTTTGGAATCTGAAGCTTTCTTT.

This chain links TRBV27 with TRBJ1-5; TRBD1 might be the D (5 bases). This CDR3 has 14 residues. V was cut by 9 bases and J by 6 bases, with 18 bases left in between. CDR1 is MNHEY, CDR2 SMNVEV, per germline (reference sequence). The CDR3 sequence is CARGGWIWLQPQHF. CDR3 DNA: TGTGCCAGGGGGGGGTGGATTTGGCTTCAGCCCCAGCATTTT.

The CDR3 nucleotides read TGTGCCAGCAGTTACTTCAAAGGCACAGATACGCAGTATTTT. Translation: CASSYFKGTDTQYF. The chain combines TRBV2 with TRBJ2-3, with D uncertain. Trimming left V 5 bases short and J 1 base short, with 10 bases between. Germline CDR1 is SNHLY and CDR2 is FYNNEI. The CDR3 is 14 amino acids.

This clone was detected ten times or more. At the DNA level, this CDR3 is encoded by other sequences in the same sample as well. The DNA of the CDR3 is TGTGCCAGCAGTTCCGGGAATCAGCCCCAGCATTTT. This codes for CASSSGNQPQHF. V and J are TRBV28 and TRBJ1-5; D is uncertain. Germline CDR1 reads MDHEN; CDR2 reads SYDVKM. Trimming cost V 4 bases and J 4 bases, with 5 bases left between them. This CDR3 is built from 12 residues.

The rearrangement links TRBV3-1 (or the pseudogene TRBV3-2) to TRBJ2-3; 7 bases fit TRBD1. V shed 0 bases, J shed 2 bases, and the junction held 5 bases outside the gene matches. Germline V gene sequence: CDR1 LGHDT, CDR2 YNNKEL (reference sequence). The CDR3 consists of 16 residues. The CDR3 loop is CASSQEGGEPTDTQYF. The CDR3 nucleotides read TGTGCCAGCAGCCAAGAAGGGGGCGAGCCCACAGATACGCAGTATTTT.

About this clone: The germline gene is not matched at one end of the junction; a read error may be the cause. The rearrangement links TRBV6-4 to TRBJ1-1, with D possibly TRBD1 on 5 matching bases. The CDR3 has 13 residues. Germline CDR1 is MRHNA and CDR2 is SNTAGT. The CDR3 sequence: CASSASGLYKLVF. DNA of the CDR3: TGTGCCAGCAGTGCCTCGGGACTCTACAAGTTAGTCTTT.

V is TRBV27 and J is TRBJ2-5; 7 nucleotides agree with TRBD2. The CDR3 covers 14 residues. CDR1 and CDR2 from the germline V gene are MNHEY and SMNVEV (reference sequence). With 1 base clipped from V and 4 bases from J, the junction kept 3 bases outside the gene matches. The CDR3 DNA follows: TGTGCCAGCAGTTTATTCCCTAGCGGAGAGACCCAGTACTTC. This codes for CASSLFPSGETQYF.

The genes are TRBV12-5 and TRBJ1-5; the D gene is possibly TRBD1 (5 bases). From germline, CDR1 is LGHNT and CDR2 FRNRAP. Deletions cut 7 bases from V and 2 bases from J, with 18 bases between. The CDR3 spans 16 residues. The CDR3 is CASATPGARGNQPQHF. CDR3 nucleotides: TGTGCTAGTGCCACGCCTGGGGCTCGGGGCAATCAGCCCCAGCATTTT.

CDR3 loop: CASRISGTANTGELFF. The CDR3 DNA sequence: TGTGCCAGCAGAATTTCCGGGACAGCCAACACCGGGGAGCTGTTTTTT. This sequence joins TRBV28 and TRBJ2-2; 7 nucleotides line up with TRBD1. This CDR3 contains 16 residues. Per the germline V gene, CDR1 is MDHEN and CDR2 is SYDVKM. Unmatched junction bases numbered 9, after V lost 6 bases and J lost 2 bases.

This sequence joins TRBV19 and TRBJ2-3; perhaps TRBD1 as D (5 bases). This CDR3 spans 13 amino acids. The V gene's germline CDR1 is LNHDA and CDR2 SQIVND (reference sequence). V gave up 4 bases and J gave up 3 bases, with 8 bases separating them. CDR3 loop: CASSTGFTDTQYF. CDR3 in DNA: TGTGCCAGTAGTACAGGGTTTACAGATACGCAGTATTTT. Combining the CDR3 with reference TRBV19 and TRBJ2-3 gives the whole variable domain DGGITQSPKYLFRKEGQNVTLSCEQNLNHDAMYWYRQDPGQGLRLIYYSQIVNDFQKGDIAEGYSVSREKKESFPLTVTSAQKNPTAFYLCASSTGFTDTQYFGPGTRLTVL.

This sequence joins TRBV7-2 and TRBJ2-1; 9 bases align to TRBD2. From germline, CDR1 is SGHTA and CDR2 FQGNSA. The CDR3 is 16 residues long. The trim removed 1 base at V and 10 bases at J, leaving 11 bases unmatched. CDR3 sequence (DNA): TGTGCCAGCAGCTTAGGGGCGGGAGGGGGCCAAAAAGAGCAGTTCTTC. Encoded protein: CASSLGAGGGQKEQFF.

This chain joins TRBV5-1 and TRBJ1-5, with D maybe TRBD1 (5 bases). Germline assignment: CDR1 SGHRS and CDR2 YFSETQ. This CDR3 region has 20 residues. Trimming took off 0 bases at V and 0 bases at J, with 22 bases between the two ends. The CDR3 DNA sequence: TGCGCCAGCAGCTTGGAGGGCAGGGTAAAAAATGTTTATAGCAATCAGCCCCAGCATTTT. Amino acid sequence: CASSLEGRVKNVYSNQPQHF. The entire variable domain, with the rest obtained from reference TRBV5-1 and TRBJ1-5, is as follows: KAGVTQTPRYLIKTRGQQVTLSCSPISGHRSVSWYQQTPGQGLQFLFEYFSETQRNKGNFPGRFSGRQFSNSRSEMNVSTLELGDSALYLCASSLEGRVKNVYSNQPQHFGDGTRLSIL.

The chain carries TRBV29-1 and TRBJ1-5; the match to TRBD1 covers 10 bases. This CDR3 has 15 residues. The V segment lost 6 bases and the J segment 4 bases; nucleotides outside the gene matches: 9. CDR1 and CDR2 (germline): SQVTM, ANQGSEA. The CDR3 region has the DNA TGCAGCGTATACCGGACAGGGGGTAGGAATCAGCCCCAGCATTTT. This codes for CSVYRTGGRNQPQHF.